This TCR beta chain is from a study of blood T cell repertoires in COVID-19. Whole-study context: From the United States, Italy and Spain came samples of acute and convalescent COVID-19. T cells, B-cell-depleted T cells, or PBMCs provided the cDNA or gDNA that served as material.

After removal of 5 bases from V and 6 bases from J, the junction contained 4 bases not matched to a gene. This CDR3 comprises 15 residues. CDR1 SGHVS and CDR2 FQNEAQ come from the germline V gene. Assay used: immunoSEQ multiplex PCR; TCRdb lists only in-frame clones, some missing. The data hold roughly 180,000 clones, with 75% to 90% observed a single time. The chain couples TRBV7-8 to TRBJ2-1, with 13 bases identical to TRBD2. Sequenced: peripheral blood. The sequence was obtained from a woman aged 55-70 years with acute or convalescent COVID-19. This CDR3 is CASSRTSGSGNEQFF. The CDR3 DNA reads as TGTGCCAGCAGCCGGACTAGCGGGAGTGGCAATGAGCAGTTCTTC.